The source of this T cell receptor beta chain is a study of blood T cell repertoires in COVID-19 (dated by TCRdb to 2020 to 2021). Regarding the study in general: Samples from collaborators originated in the United States, Italy and Spain and spanned both the acute and convalescent phases of COVID-19. The material from the prospective study consisted of cDNA or gDNA derived from T cells, B-cell-depleted T cells, or PBMCs. Subjects who had been exposed to COVID-19, were actively infected with it, or had recovered from it provided the deeply sampled blood TCRbeta repertoires that made up the dataset. The repertoires were released in a freely available public database intended as a resource for research on the immune response to SARS-CoV-2. Samples were obtained from the ongoing ImmuneRACE study (first 160 participants) and from about 1,300 subjects provided by 6 global collaborators. Nearly every sample came with metadata listing a de-identified subject ID, COVID-19 status, age in years and sex. Where available, HLA class I and class II types were obtained from metadata supplied by the sample provider rather than from assay-based typing.

TCRbeta CDR3 regions were amplified from genomic DNA using the immunoSEQ Assay, a bias-controlled multiplex PCR. For the original study's pipeline: The number of nucleated cells in each sample was estimated from the amplification of reference gene primers within the assay. To quantify the absolute abundance of each unique TCRbeta CDR3 rearrangement, sequence reads were collapsed and filtered. For each sample, productive Simpson clonality was calculated as the square root of Simpson's diversity index across productive rearrangements. TCRdb re-hosts the immuneACCESS table, in-frame sequences only. Its copies lack some clones; in the studies checked, an unresolved V gene accounts for under half of them, and the cause for the rest is not known. For V, J and clone size, that table is used; D and trimming come from the DNA. The sample table contains under 200,000 clones; only one count was recorded for 82% of them. Of the sample, 15% to 20% is held by the ten largest clones.

In the prospective study, participants were 18 to 89 years old, resided in under 30 geographic areas of the United States, and were enrolled through a virtual design. Cohort assignment in the prospective study relied on participant-reported clinical history from a screening survey and a study questionnaire. For ImmuneRACE Cohort 3, a participant was defined as recovered based on two consecutive negative NP/OP PCR tests, clearance by a healthcare professional, or resolution of symptoms. In the prospective study, mobile phlebotomists collected whole blood, serum and a nasopharyngeal or oropharyngeal swab from each participant. Prospective study participants could optionally give additional blood draws and questionnaires over an approximately two-month period. Before DNA extraction, prospective study blood samples were shipped either frozen or at room temperature. Notes on this clone: Its antigen remains undetermined. No qualities accompany the bases; no much larger clone lies one base away.

Beyond this particular receptor, the publication reports: The amount of clinical and demographic metadata varied by source and participant and was provided uncurated.

V is pruned by 3 bases and J by 4 bases, leaving 3 bases of the junction without a gene match. The CDR3 covers 15 residues, taking in both the cysteine and the phenylalanine. This entry keeps only the CDR3 DNA: 45 bases, framed from base 1. Taken from the germline V gene, the CDR1 and CDR2 loops are KGHDR and SFDVKD. Sequenced: PBMCs or T cells enriched from blood (not recorded which). This receptor chain uses TRBV24-1 and TRBJ1-1; the junction holds 11 bases that match TRBD1. This receptor was identified in a man aged 55 to 70 who had recovered from COVID-19. The CDR3 sequence is CATSDQGQGVTEAFF. The DNA sequence reads TGTGCCACCAGTGATCAGGGACAGGGGGTCACTGAAGCTTTCTTT.